This T cell receptor beta chain was recorded in a study of technical replicates of blood from four donors. Measured with immunoSEQ multiplex PCR; TCRdb has only the in-frame clones, and not every one. The table shows some 87,000 clones, with 96% occurring only once. V shed 7 bases and J 2 bases; nucleotides not matched to a gene: 6. This CDR3 is built from 14 residues. Germline values: CDR1 MDHEN, CDR2 SYDVKM. The specimen sequenced was T cells isolated from PBMCs. This clonotype was obtained from a human donor in good health. V and J are TRBV28 and TRBJ2-7; TRBD2 matches at 9 bases. The CDR3 region is CASTLSGSAYEQYF. CDR3 DNA: TGTGCCAGCACCCTTAGCGGGAGCGCCTACGAGCAGTACTTC.